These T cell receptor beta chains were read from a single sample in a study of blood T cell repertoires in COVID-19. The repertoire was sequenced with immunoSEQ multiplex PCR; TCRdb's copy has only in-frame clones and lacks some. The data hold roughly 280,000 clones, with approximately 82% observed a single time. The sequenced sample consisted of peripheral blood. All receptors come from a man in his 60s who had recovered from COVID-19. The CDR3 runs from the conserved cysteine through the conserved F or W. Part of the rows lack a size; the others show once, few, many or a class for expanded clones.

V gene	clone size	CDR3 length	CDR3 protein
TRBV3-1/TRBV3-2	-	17	CASSQDPMGSLEGTQYF
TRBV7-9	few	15	CASSSRQDLPYEQYF
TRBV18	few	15	CASSPRDRGIETQYF
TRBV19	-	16	CASSMGLAGVTDTQYF
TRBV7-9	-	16	CASSLGQGFSNSPLHF
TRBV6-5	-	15	CASSLQTGGTGELFF
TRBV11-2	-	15	CASSPGTARWAEQYF
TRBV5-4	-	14	CASSLRSGANGYTF
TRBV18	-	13	CASSYRVTYEQYF
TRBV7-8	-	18	CASSQDREGLSGANVLTF
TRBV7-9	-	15	CASSLGTTTADTQYF
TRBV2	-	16	CASSEGGRRGNQPQHF
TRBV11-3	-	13	CASSNGQSNEQFF
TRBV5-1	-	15	CASSLSGISNYGYTF
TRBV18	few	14	CASSRDRMNTEAFF
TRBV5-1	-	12	CASSLGGGKLFF
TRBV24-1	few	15	CATSEQGPSGNTIYF
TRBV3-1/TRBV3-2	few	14	CASSQGLAASEQFF
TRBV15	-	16	CATSSYGGAEGEKLFF
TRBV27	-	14	CASSSGQITDTQYF
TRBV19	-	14	CASSPRFSGNTIYF
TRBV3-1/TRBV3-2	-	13	CASSRGTVNEQFF
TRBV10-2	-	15	CASVGTSGSYNEQFF